Below, 32 T cell receptor beta chains from the same sample are listed, as sequenced in a study of human T cells and chemical hapten exposure. TCRdb passed the RACE reads through MiXCR, listing each CDR3 protein once. The sample carries under 100,000 distinct CDR3 sequences, roughly 10% recorded once. Time point: patch test 2, 6 weeks after DPC sensitization. This sample's treatment: therapeutic diphenylcyclopropenone sensitization with weekly scalp DPC. Sequenced here: whole blood, sampled in connection with sensitization to the hapten diphenylcyclopropenone (DPC). The receptors shown here come from a woman in her twenties or thirties with alopecia areata. Some clones in this sample may be carry-over from other donors' samples.

This clonotype has only a few counts. V is TRBV11-2 and J is TRBJ2-1, with D maybe TRBD1 (5 bases). Germline values: CDR1 SGHAT, CDR2 FQNNGV. V was shortened by 2 bases and J by 4 bases, with 18 bases between the two germline ends. The CDR3 runs 17 residues. CDR3 coding DNA: TGTGCCAGCAGCTTAATTCCTGGGGCCAGGCCATACAATGAGCAGTTCTTC. Amino acid sequence: CASSLIPGARPYNEQFF.

This clonotype was observed many times. This chain connects TRBV7-2 to TRBJ1-2; D is ambiguous. Trimming cost V 2 bases and J 2 bases, with 9 bases left between them. The CDR3 length is 14 residues. Germline V gives CDR1 SGHTA, CDR2 FQGNSA. The CDR3 DNA follows: TGTGCCAGCAGCTTAACTGTCATAAACTATGGCTACACCTTC. Amino acids: CASSLTVINYGYTF.

The chain joins TRBV5-5 to TRBJ2-3; possible D gene TRBD2, 5 bases. Trimming took 3 bases from V and 5 from J, leaving 7 bases between them. Germline CDR1 and CDR2: SGHKS and YYEKEE (reference sequence). The CDR3 is made up of 12 amino acids. The CDR3 coding sequence is TGTGCCAGCAGCTCCGAGGGAGATACGCAGTATTTT. Amino acid sequence: CASSSEGDTQYF.

This clonotype showed up just a few times. The chain has TRBV12-3 or TRBV12-4 and TRBJ1-1, with unresolved D. The V end lost 6 bases, the J end lost 0 bases, and 11 bases lay between the germline ends. The CDR3 is made up of 14 amino acids. CDR3 residues: CASRGIGLNTEAFF. The CDR3 DNA reads as TGTGCCAGCAGGGGCATTGGCCTGAACACTGAAGCTTTCTTT.

At least ten counts were recorded for this clonotype. This sequence joins TRBV7-7 and TRBJ1-2, with no clear D. CDR3 length equals 16 residues. The V and J ends lost 1 base and 8 bases respectively, with 20 bases between them. Germline-derived CDR1 and CDR2 are SSHAT and FNYEAQ (reference sequence). The CDR3 region has the DNA TGTGCCAGCAGCTTAGTGGTCAGGTGTCGCTGCCGCGGCTACACCTTC. This encodes CASSLVVRCRCRGYTF.

The chain uses TRBV9 and TRBJ2-1; the D gene is possibly TRBD2 (6 bases). The V end lost 0 bases, the J end lost 5 bases, and 12 bases lay between the germline ends. CDR1 SGDLS and CDR2 YYNGEE come from the germline V gene. The CDR3 has 15 residues. CDR3 nucleotides: TGTGCCAGCAGCGTAGCCCAGCGGGCTGACAATGAGCAGTTCTTC. As protein: CASSVAQRADNEQFF.

V gene TRBV4-1 combines with J gene TRBJ1-3; 7 bases line up with TRBD1. V lost 4 bases to trimming and J lost 9 bases; unmatched junction nucleotides: 15. Germline values: CDR1 MGHRA, CDR2 YSYEKL. CDR3 length equals 16 residues. CDR3: CASSPGTATTRSTIYF. The CDR3 DNA sequence: TGCGCCAGCAGCCCCGGGACAGCGACTACAAGAAGCACCATATATTTT.

This clonotype showed up many times. The rearrangement joins TRBV20-1 to TRBJ2-1; 7 bases match TRBD2. V gave up 3 bases and J gave up 4 bases; unmatched junction bases: 0. The CDR3 has 12 amino acids. CDR1 is DFQATT and CDR2 is SNEGSKA in the germline V gene (reference sequence). This CDR3 reads CSASGRYNEQFF. The CDR3 coding sequence is TGCAGTGCTAGCGGGAGGTACAATGAGCAGTTCTTC.

This clonotype was observed at least ten times. The chain joins TRBV29-1 to TRBJ2-1; 10 bases fit TRBD1. Trimming took 2 bases from V and 7 from J; bases not matched to a gene: 5. This CDR3 has 14 residues. CDR1 is SQVTM, CDR2 ANQGSEA, per germline. The CDR3 nucleotides are TGCAGCGTTGAATGGGGGACAGGGGTTAATGAGCAGTTCTTC. This codes for CSVEWGTGVNEQFF.

The gene calls are TRBV28 and TRBJ1-3; tentatively, D is TRBD1 (5 bases). The CDR3 has 14 residues. CDR1 and CDR2 (germline): MDHEN, SYDVKM. Trimming took off 10 bases at V and 0 bases at J, with 13 bases between the two ends. The CDR3 here is CATNLGGSGNTIYF. DNA of the CDR3: TGTGCCACTAATCTGGGGGGCTCTGGAAACACCATATATTTT.

The rearrangement uses TRBV2 and TRBJ2-5, with TRBD1 as a possible D gene (5 bases). V was clipped by 1 base and J by 6 bases, with 12 bases between them. This CDR3 contains 14 residues. In germline, CDR1 is SNHLY, CDR2 FYNNEI. The CDR3 loop reads CASSEVQGSKTQYF. For the CDR3, the DNA is TGTGCCAGCAGTGAAGTCCAGGGTAGTAAGACCCAGTACTTC.

This chain uses TRBV20-1 with TRBJ1-1; 8 positions agree with TRBD1. The germline V gene has CDR1 DFQATT and CDR2 SNEGSKA (reference sequence). This CDR3 has 9 residues. This CDR3 is CRDRAAAFF. The CDR3 region has the DNA TGCAGGGACAGGGCGGCAGCTTTCTTT.

Comment on this clonotype: One base away lies a much larger clone, so this may be a sequencing read error. J is TRBJ1-5 and V is TRBV21-1. TRBV21-1 constitutes a pseudogene. The CDR3 is made up of 15 amino acids. CDR3 bases: TGTGTCAGCAGCAGGATGGTGGATAGCAATCAGCCCCAGCATTTT. Translated: CVSSRMVDSNQPQHF.

This clonotype has a count of ten or more. The chain joins TRBV18 to TRBJ1-4; 10 bases are shared with TRBD1. The CDR3 runs to 14 residues. Germline V gene sequence: CDR1 KGHSH, CDR2 LQKENI. Unmatched junction bases numbered 4, after V lost 6 bases and J lost 6 bases. The CDR3 protein is CASSPGQGDEKLFF. The CDR3 bases are TGTGCCAGCTCTCCCGGACAGGGGGATGAAAAACTGTTTTTT.

In this sample, this clonotype turned up many times. The rearrangement links TRBV28 to TRBJ1-2, with 7 positions matching TRBD1. Losses at the gene ends were 7 bases for V and 8 bases for J; bases not matched to a gene: 10. Germline V gives CDR1 MDHEN, CDR2 SYDVKM. The CDR3 contains 13 residues. The CDR3 loop reads CASTGTAIWGYTF. The CDR3 region has the DNA TGTGCCAGCACCGGGACAGCAATATGGGGCTACACCTTC.

This clonotype turned up a few times. The chain combines TRBV20-1 with TRBJ2-2, with D perhaps matching TRBD1 (6 bases). V lost 3 bases, J lost 2 bases, and 13 bases lay in between. Germline V CDR1 and CDR2: DFQATT, SNEGSKA (reference sequence). This CDR3 is 15 amino acids long. The CDR3 protein is CSASETGVNTGELFF. The CDR3, as DNA: TGCAGTGCTAGCGAGACAGGCGTCAACACCGGGGAGCTGTTTTTT.

J is TRBJ2-1 and V is TRBV9; a weak D match, TRBD1 (6 bases). Trimming took 0 bases from V and 0 from J, leaving 10 bases between them. The germline V gene encodes CDR1 SGDLS and CDR2 YYNGEE. The CDR3 contains 16 residues. CDR3 sequence: CASSVAWGPSYNEQFF. Here the CDR3 DNA reads TGTGCCAGCAGCGTAGCTTGGGGGCCCTCCTACAATGAGCAGTTCTTC. The variable domain in full, with the rest retrieved from reference TRBV9 and TRBJ2-1, is DSGVTQTPKHLITATGQRVTLRCSPRSGDLSVYWYQQSLDQGLQFLIQYYNGEERAKGNILERFSAQQFPDLHSELNLSSLELGDSALYFCASSVAWGPSYNEQFFGPGTRLTVL.

A few counts support this clonotype. V is TRBV7-2 and J is TRBJ1-1, with a tentative D call TRBD1 (5 bases). The length of the CDR3 is 12 residues. Germline CDR1 and CDR2: SGHTA and FQGNSA. Trimming removed 2 bases from V and 6 bases from J, with 7 bases in between. The CDR3, as DNA: TGTGCCAGCAGCTTACAGGGACCTGAAGCTTTCTTT. It is translated as CASSLQGPEAFF.

CDR3 region: CASSYSFYEQYF. The CDR3 DNA reads TGTGCCAGCAGTTACTCCTTCTACGAGCAGTACTTC. J is TRBJ2-7 and V is TRBV28, with D unclear. This CDR3 is built from 12 residues. Germline V gene data show CDR1 as MDHEN and CDR2 as SYDVKM. V lost 4 bases, J lost 3 bases, and 7 bases lay in between.

Only a few counts were recorded for this clonotype. As DNA, the CDR3 is TGTGCCAGCACCCGTTCGGGGAACTATGGCTACACCTTC. It encodes CASTRSGNYGYTF. The V call is TRBV7-2, the J call TRBJ1-2; no clear D gene. V gave up 7 bases and J gave up 2 bases, with 11 bases separating them. CDR3 length: 13 residues. CDR1 is SGHTA and CDR2 is FQGNSA in the germline V gene.

This clonotype was picked up many times. V and J are TRBV12-3 or TRBV12-4 and TRBJ2-7, with D possibly TRBD1 on 5 matching bases. The germline V and J ends were trimmed by 6 bases and 8 bases, with 11 bases remaining between them. The CDR3 spans 11 residues. The chain's CDR3 is CASSPGYKQYF. For the CDR3, the DNA is TGTGCCAGCAGCCCAGGGTATAAGCAGTACTTC.

There are many counts of this clonotype. This chain links TRBV20-1 with TRBJ2-7; 7 bases agree with TRBD1. The V gene end was trimmed by 3 bases and the J gene end by 6 bases; junction bases not matched to a gene: 14. CDR1 DFQATT and CDR2 SNEGSKA come from the germline V gene (reference sequence). The CDR3 is 15 amino acids. CDR3 bases: TGCAGTGCTAGGATGGTGCGGACAGGCCTGGGCGAGCAGTACTTC. Its translation: CSARMVRTGLGEQYF.

V is TRBV28 and J is TRBJ2-7, with D unclear. The V end lost 7 bases, the J end lost 1 base, and 14 bases lay between the germline ends. Germline V gene sequence: CDR1 MDHEN, CDR2 SYDVKM. The CDR3 covers 14 residues. CDR3 sequence: CASTPFSPSYEQYF. The CDR3, as DNA: TGTGCCAGCACCCCCTTCTCACCTTCCTACGAGCAGTACTTC.

A few counts support this clonotype. This chain links TRBV18 with TRBJ2-7; D gene uncertain. Trimming shortened V by 1 base and J by 0 bases, and 7 bases separated the two germline ends. From germline, CDR1 is KGHSH and CDR2 LQKENI. CDR3 length: 14 residues. The CDR3 nucleotides read TGTGCCAGCTCACCACGTGCAAGCTCCTACGAGCAGTACTTC. It codes for CASSPRASSYEQYF.

This clonotype has just a few counts. This chain's CDR3 is CASILRGNYGYTF. In DNA form, the CDR3 reads TGTGCCAGCATCCTCCGGGGGAACTATGGCTACACCTTC. This sequence joins TRBV28 and TRBJ1-2, with D possibly TRBD1 on 5 matching bases. The ends were cut back, 7 bases at V and 2 bases at J, with 11 bases in the middle. This CDR3 has 13 residues. Per the germline V gene, CDR1 is MDHEN and CDR2 is SYDVKM.

This clonotype has a count of ten or more. The chain links TRBV7-3 to TRBJ2-3; D is perhaps TRBD2 (5 bases). The CDR3 is 15 amino acids. Trimming cost V 3 bases and J 0 bases, with 10 bases left between them. Germline CDR1 reads SGHTA; CDR2 reads FQGTGA. The CDR3 DNA follows: TGTGCCAGCAGCTTTGGACGGACTAGCACAGATACGCAGTATTTT. Encoded protein: CASSFGRTSTDTQYF.

This clonotype was detected ten times or more. This chain links TRBV6-1 with TRBJ1-1; D remains unclear. Germline V gene data show CDR1 as MNHNS and CDR2 as SASEGT. V lost 6 bases and J lost 1, with 3 bases in between. The CDR3 totals 11 residues. This CDR3 reads CASRKNTEAFF. The CDR3 DNA sequence: TGTGCCAGCAGGAAGAACACTGAAGCTTTCTTT.

The V call is TRBV6-5, the J call TRBJ2-1, with a tentative D call TRBD2 (6 bases). Germline V gives CDR1 MNHEY, CDR2 SVGAGI. The germline V and J ends were trimmed by 4 bases and 3 bases, with 10 bases remaining between them. This CDR3 has 14 residues. CDR3 loop: CASSSPSDYNEQFF. In DNA, the CDR3 is TGTGCCAGCAGTTCACCTAGCGACTACAATGAGCAGTTCTTC.

This clonotype was seen a few times. The rearrangement joins TRBV7-3 to TRBJ1-1; D perhaps matches TRBD1 (6 bases). V lost 2 bases and J 2 bases, leaving 27 bases between the germline ends. The CDR3 covers 20 residues. The V gene's germline CDR1 is SGHTA and CDR2 FQGTGA. The CDR3 reads CASSLWGVLGQGPPNTEAFF. The CDR3 nucleotides are TGTGCCAGCAGCTTATGGGGTGTTTTAGGGCAGGGGCCGCCAAACACTGAAGCTTTCTTT.

The chain links TRBV5-1 to TRBJ2-3, with 10 bases matching TRBD1. With V trimmed by 4 bases and J by 2 bases, 7 bases remained unmatched. The germline CDR1 and CDR2 sequences are SGHRS and YFSETQ. CDR3 length equals 16 residues. CDR3 in amino acids: CASSLRTGGVTDTQYF. DNA of the CDR3: TGCGCCAGCAGCCTCCGGACAGGGGGAGTCACAGATACGCAGTATTTT. The full variable domain, its missing parts supplied by reference TRBV5-1 and TRBJ2-3, is KAGVTQTPRYLIKTRGQQVTLSCSPISGHRSVSWYQQTPGQGLQFLFEYFSETQRNKGNFPGRFSGRQFSNSRSEMNVSTLELGDSALYLCASSLRTGGVTDTQYFGPGTRLTVL.

The chain carries TRBV28 and TRBJ2-5; no definite D call. Trimming left V 6 bases short and J 2 bases short, with 13 bases between. CDR1 is MDHEN and CDR2 is SYDVKM in the germline V gene. The CDR3 is 14 amino acids. Written as DNA, the CDR3 is TGTGCCAGCAGAGTCGGCGGTCTGCAAGAGACCCAGTACTTC. This codes for CASRVGGLQETQYF.

This clonotype was detected a few times. This chain joins TRBV29-1 and TRBJ2-5; D is uncertain. The germline V gene has CDR1 SQVTM and CDR2 ANQGSEA. CDR3 length equals 14 residues. V was clipped by 4 bases and J by 1 base, with 13 bases between them. This chain's CDR3 is CSVGFARSQETQYF. The CDR3 DNA follows: TGCAGCGTTGGGTTTGCGAGGAGCCAAGAGACCCAGTACTTC.